The source of this TCR beta chain is a study of shared T cell receptors in the human thymus. V shed 6 bases and J 4 bases; nucleotides not matched to a gene: 12. This CDR3 contains 15 residues. The V gene's germline CDR1 is MNHEY and CDR2 SMNVEV (reference sequence). Profiled with immunoSEQ multiplex PCR; TCRdb holds only in-frame clones, not every one. The sample lists approximately 580,000 clones, around three quarters occurring once. These sequences were also reported in another study, on human thymus T cells.

The sample was thymocytes. This chain uses TRBV27 with TRBJ2-7, with TRBD2 matching 7 bases. The origin of this receptor is a boy under three years old with a congenital heart defect. This CDR3 is CASRLMGTGGYEQYF. Here the CDR3 DNA reads TGTGCCAGCAGGCTAATGGGGACCGGGGGGTACGAGCAGTACTTC.